The 31 T cell receptor beta chains below all came from one sample that was sequenced in a study of blood T cells in healthy people across ages. A second roughly 6 to 11 cycle PCR used barcoded and J-beta primers. One entry per CDR3 protein, called by TCRdb with MiXCR from the 5' RACE reads. Here the sample spans fewer than 900,000 distinct CDR3 sequences, approximately 35% being singletons. Sequenced sample: blood. The origin of the receptors is a young man in good health.

This clonotype was observed a few times. DNA for the CDR3: TGCAGTGCAAGGAGGGCCGGGGAGCTGTTTTTT. Protein product: CSARRAGELFF. This sequence joins TRBV20-1 and TRBJ2-2, with D perhaps TRBD2 (6 bases). CDR3 length: 11 residues. The ends were cut back, 6 bases at V and 6 bases at J, with 8 bases in the middle. CDR1 and CDR2 from the germline V gene are DFQATT and SNEGSKA (reference sequence).

This sequence joins TRBV5-5 and TRBJ1-1; 9 bases are a match to TRBD1. Germline V gene lookup returns CDR1 SGHKS and CDR2 YYEKEE (reference sequence). V shed 2 bases and J 3 bases; nucleotides not matched to a gene: 8. The CDR3 has 16 residues. The CDR3 DNA follows: TGTGCCAGCAGCTTCCGGGACAGGGAACCATACACTGAAGCTTTCTTT. Translation gives CASSFRDREPYTEAFF.

The gene calls are TRBV7-2 and TRBJ2-5, with TRBD2 matching over 7 bases. V was clipped by 6 bases and J by 0 bases; unmatched bases: 1. The CDR3 length is 13 residues. Germline CDR1 reads SGHTA; CDR2 reads FQGNSA. This CDR3 is CASRGGNQETQYF. In nucleotides, the CDR3 is TGTGCCAGCAGGGGGGGGAACCAAGAGACCCAGTACTTC.

This clonotype has just a few counts. The rearrangement links TRBV5-1 to TRBJ2-3; 8 bases line up with TRBD1. Unmatched junction bases numbered 8, after V lost 3 bases and J lost 2 bases. Germline V lookup: CDR1 SGHRS, CDR2 YFSETQ. The length of the CDR3 is 16 residues. The CDR3 reads CASSSGDRGDTDTQYF. CDR3 bases: TGCGCCAGCAGCTCCGGAGACAGGGGAGACACAGATACGCAGTATTTT.

This clonotype was seen many times. V usage is TRBV18 and J usage is TRBJ2-1; TRBD1 matches at 7 bases. Trimming at V came to 3 bases and at J to 8 bases, leaving 7 bases not matched to a gene. The V gene's germline CDR1 is KGHSH and CDR2 LQKENI. The CDR3 has 14 residues. CDR3 residues: CASSPLTGQYEQFF. For the CDR3, the DNA is TGTGCCAGCTCACCCCTGACAGGGCAGTATGAGCAGTTCTTC.

This rearrangement joins TRBV9 to TRBJ2-7; a possible D gene is TRBD1 (5 bases). The CDR3 contains 15 residues. V lost 3 bases and J 0 bases, leaving 13 bases between the germline ends. CDR1 and CDR2 (germline): SGDLS, YYNGEE. The CDR3 DNA reads TGTGCCAGCAGCGCACGTACAGGAAACTCCTACGAGCAGTACTTC. Protein: CASSARTGNSYEQYF. Complete variable domain (other parts from reference TRBV9 and TRBJ2-7): DSGVTQTPKHLITATGQRVTLRCSPRSGDLSVYWYQQSLDQGLQFLIQYYNGEERAKGNILERFSAQQFPDLHSELNLSSLELGDSALYFCASSARTGNSYEQYFGPGTRLTVT.

This chain uses TRBV12-3 or TRBV12-4 with TRBJ2-7; D is perhaps TRBD2 (5 bases). This CDR3 spans 16 amino acids. V lost 3 bases to trimming and J lost 6 bases, with 21 bases between them. The CDR3 DNA sequence: TGTGCCAGCAGTTTGGTACTAGACTCCTGCGGCTGCGAGCAGTACTTC. This sequence encodes CASSLVLDSCGCEQYF.

This clonotype showed up just a few times. The V and J genes are TRBV7-2 and TRBJ1-1; D remains ambiguous. Germline V gene data show CDR1 as SGHTA and CDR2 as FQGNSA. The V end lost 2 bases, the J end lost 1 base, and 5 bases lay between the germline ends. The CDR3 has 13 residues. The CDR3 DNA follows: TGTGCCAGCAGCTTAAATAAGAACACTGAAGCTTTCTTT. It specifies CASSLNKNTEAFF.

The V gene is TRBV5-1, the J gene TRBJ2-1, with 9 nucleotides matching TRBD2. CDR3 length equals 15 residues. Germline trimming cut 4 bases from V and 9 bases from J; bases unmatched to any gene: 11. Per germline, CDR1 SGHRS and CDR2 YFSETQ. Here the CDR3 DNA reads TGCGCCAGCAGCCCGCGGGGAGCGGGGGGTACTGAGCAGTTCTTC. Amino acids: CASSPRGAGGTEQFF. The full variable domain, with the rest looked up from reference TRBV5-1 and TRBJ2-1, is KAGVTQTPRYLIKTRGQQVTLSCSPISGHRSVSWYQQTPGQGLQFLFEYFSETQRNKGNFPGRFSGRQFSNSRSEMNVSTLELGDSALYLCASSPRGAGGTEQFFGPGTRLTVL.

For this clonotype: This could be a read error, since a much larger clone is one nucleotide away. V gene TRBV12-3 or TRBV12-4 combines with J gene TRBJ2-6; D may be TRBD2 (6 bases). The CDR3 sequence is 15 residues long. The CDR3 DNA sequence: TGTGCCAGCAGTTTATCCGGGACTGGGACCAACGTCCTGACTTTC. Protein product: CASSLSGTGTNVLTF.

As for this clonotype: Being one base from a much bigger clone, this may be a read error. V usage is TRBV4-1 and J usage is TRBJ1-2; D unresolved. Germline-derived CDR1 and CDR2 are MGHRA and YSYEKL. V was shortened by 0 bases and J by 2 bases, with 7 bases between the two germline ends. The CDR3 extends over 14 amino acids. The CDR3 sequence is CASSQEGSNYGYTF. The DNA of the CDR3 is TGCGCCAGCAGCCAAGAGGGCAGCAACTATGGCTACACCTTC.

The count of this clonotype is one. At one end, the junction sequence differs from germline, possibly due to a read error. The chain couples TRBV6-2 or TRBV6-3 to TRBJ2-1, with 8 bases identical to TRBD1. This CDR3 is 12 amino acids long. Germline V gene data show CDR1 as MNHEY and CDR2 as SVGEGT. This CDR3 reads CASTQGANEQFF. CDR3 DNA sequence: TGTGCTAGCACGCAGGGGGCAAATGAGCAGTTCTTC.

This clonotype was counted only a few times. V and J are TRBV5-1 and TRBJ2-7; possibly TRBD1 for D (5 bases). The CDR3 consists of 14 residues. V lost 4 bases and J lost 3, with 14 bases in between. Germline CDR1 is SGHRS and CDR2 is YFSETQ. For the CDR3, the DNA is TGCGCCAGCAGCGCTGACAGCCGCAACTACGAGCAGTACTTC. Translating it yields CASSADSRNYEQYF.

The chain couples TRBV4-1 to TRBJ2-7; D is perhaps TRBD2 (6 bases). With 0 bases removed from V and 7 bases from J, the gap between germline ends came to 19 bases. CDR1 is MGHRA and CDR2 is YSYEKL in the germline V gene. The CDR3 is 16 amino acids. The CDR3 DNA reads TGCGCCAGCAGCCAAGATCGTTCGGCGGGGTCTAATGAGCAGTACTTC. It translates to CASSQDRSAGSNEQYF.

This clonotype was seen ten or more times. The J gene is TRBJ1-5, the V gene TRBV9, with D perhaps matching TRBD1 (5 bases). The germline V and J ends were trimmed by 4 bases and 0 bases, with 8 bases remaining between them. CDR1 and CDR2 (germline): SGDLS, YYNGEE. This CDR3 region has 14 residues. CDR3 in amino acids: CASSTQDSNQPQHF. The CDR3 DNA follows: TGTGCCAGCAGCACACAGGATAGCAATCAGCCCCAGCATTTT.

This clonotype has a single count. It may be a read error: a sequence one base away is much more abundant. The V call is TRBV9, the J call TRBJ2-1; D call uncertain. The germline gives CDR1 SGDLS, CDR2 YYNGEE. The length of the CDR3 is 10 residues. The CDR3 coding sequence is TGTGCCGGCAGCGAAGGTATCCAGTTCTTC. Encoded protein: CAGSEGIQFF.

The V and J genes are TRBV12-3 or TRBV12-4 and TRBJ2-3, with D uncertain. This CDR3 has 13 residues. Trimming shortened V by 6 bases and J by 3 bases, and 10 bases separated the two germline ends. The CDR3 region is CASRRPGTDTQYF. The DNA for the CDR3 is TGTGCCAGCAGACGCCCCGGGACAGATACGCAGTATTTT.

The V call is TRBV7-2, the J call TRBJ1-2; D remains ambiguous. V shed 1 base and J shed 9 bases, with 6 bases lying between them. The CDR3 has 11 residues. CDR1 and CDR2 from the germline V gene are SGHTA and FQGNSA. In nucleotides, the CDR3 is TGTGCCAGCAGCTTAGAAGTACGCTACACCTTC. Its protein is CASSLEVRYTF.

In its sample, this clonotype was seen a few times. The chain links TRBV5-1 to TRBJ2-5; 8 bases agree with TRBD1. V trimming: 4 bases; J trimming: 11 bases; junction bases outside the gene matches: 13. CDR1 and CDR2 from the germline V gene are SGHRS and YFSETQ. The CDR3 covers 14 residues. The CDR3 reads CASSIDRGLGEQYF. The CDR3 DNA sequence: TGCGCCAGCAGCATCGACAGGGGACTGGGGGAGCAGTACTTC.

In this sample, this clonotype turned up many times. The J gene is TRBJ1-5, the V gene TRBV12-3 or TRBV12-4; D remains ambiguous. V lost 6 bases, J lost 1 base, and 4 bases lay in between. The CDR3 consists of 12 residues. The CDR3 is CASRLSNQPQHF. CDR3 sequence (DNA): TGTGCCAGCAGGCTGAGCAATCAGCCCCAGCATTTT.

This clonotype was found a few times. V and J are TRBV7-2 and TRBJ1-5; D unresolved. The CDR3 length is 13 residues. Germline loops: CDR1 SGHTA, CDR2 FQGNSA. V was pared by 5 bases and J by 3 bases, with 8 bases between. CDR3 sequence (DNA): TGTGCCAGCAGCCAATCAATCAATCAGCCCCAGCATTTT. Encoded protein: CASSQSINQPQHF.

This clonotype has only a few counts. V and J are TRBV10-3 and TRBJ2-3, with D tentatively TRBD2 (5 bases). Per the germline V gene, CDR1 is ENHRY and CDR2 is SYGVKD. V lost 4 bases and J 0 bases, leaving 11 bases between the germline ends. CDR3 length: 15 residues. The CDR3: CAISVDFLSTDTQYF. The CDR3 nucleotides read TGTGCCATCAGTGTGGACTTCCTTAGCACAGATACGCAGTATTTT.

The chain joins TRBV7-2 to TRBJ1-1; no reliable D call. The CDR3 length is 13 residues. The V end was cut by 5 bases, the J end by 8 bases, with 15 bases between. Germline CDR1 and CDR2: SGHTA and FQGNSA. In DNA form, the CDR3 reads TGTGCCAGCAGCCAAGGACGGCCTATCGAAGCTTTCTTT. Its translation: CASSQGRPIEAFF.

This clonotype occurred a few times. The chain has TRBV12-3 or TRBV12-4 and TRBJ1-6, with a weak D call TRBD1 (5 bases). Between the trimmed V and J ends, which lost 6 bases and 8 bases, there was a span of 17 bases. This CDR3 comprises 15 residues. For the CDR3, the DNA is TGTGCCAGCAGACCATCCGGGACCGTTTATTCACCCCTCCACTTT. Its translation is CASRPSGTVYSPLHF.

J is TRBJ1-3 and V is TRBV10-3; 9 nucleotides line up with TRBD1. The V gene end was trimmed by 6 bases and the J gene end by 7 bases; junction bases not matched to a gene: 10. This CDR3 region has 15 residues. CDR1 and CDR2 (germline): ENHRY, SYGVKD. This CDR3 is CAIRGSGTGPNTIYF. The CDR3 DNA reads TGTGCCATCAGAGGCTCCGGGACAGGGCCCAACACCATATATTTT.

The rearrangement links TRBV25-1 to TRBJ1-1, with 7 bases aligning to TRBD1. Germline lookup yields CDR1 MGHDK and CDR2 SYGVNS. This CDR3 spans 15 amino acids. V lost 3 bases, J lost 3 bases, and 7 bases stayed unmatched. CDR3 sequence: CASSDHRGRDTEAFF. Here the CDR3 DNA reads TGTGCCAGCAGTGACCACAGGGGTAGGGACACTGAAGCTTTCTTT.

This clonotype was detected many times. The V gene is TRBV7-2, the J gene TRBJ2-1, with 8 bases identical to TRBD1. Per germline, CDR1 SGHTA and CDR2 FQGNSA. V lost 1 base to trimming and J lost 8 bases; unmatched junction nucleotides: 4. The CDR3 runs to 14 residues. This CDR3 reads CASSLGAGGHEQFF. DNA of the CDR3: TGTGCCAGCAGCTTAGGTGCAGGGGGCCATGAGCAGTTCTTC.

The CDR3 bases are TGTGCCAGCAGCGAACATAGCGGGGAAAACCCCAATGAGCAGTTCTTC. The encoded protein is CASSEHSGENPNEQFF. The genes are TRBV9 and TRBJ2-1; TRBD2 matches at 8 bases. Germline V CDR1 and CDR2: SGDLS, YYNGEE. Trimming took 3 bases from V and 6 from J; bases not matched to a gene: 11. CDR3 length equals 16 residues.

The V and J genes are TRBV6-5 and TRBJ1-2, with TRBD1 as a possible D gene (6 bases). The CDR3 is 16 amino acids. V lost 2 bases to trimming and J lost 6 bases, with 19 bases between them. Looked up from germline, CDR1 is MNHEY and CDR2 is SVGAGI. The CDR3 protein is CASSYEGGERVDGYTF. The CDR3, as DNA: TGTGCCAGCAGTTACGAGGGGGGGGAACGTGTAGATGGCTACACCTTC.

In this sample, this clonotype turned up many times. The chain recombines TRBV4-1 with TRBJ2-3; D gene unclear. Germline CDR1 and CDR2: MGHRA and YSYEKL. CDR3 size: 14 residues. The V end lost 2 bases, the J end lost 5 bases, and 11 bases lay between the germline ends. CDR3 DNA sequence: TGCGCCAGCAGCCAAATATCGGACGAAGATACGCAGTATTTT. Amino acid sequence: CASSQISDEDTQYF.

This clonotype was observed a few times. V and J are TRBV12-3 or TRBV12-4 and TRBJ2-5; weak D call: TRBD1 (5 bases). The CDR3 is made up of 13 amino acids. V lost 6 bases and J 5 bases, leaving 13 bases between the germline ends. The CDR3 reads CASRPGPVETQYF. In nucleotides, the CDR3 is TGTGCCAGCAGGCCAGGGCCAGTGGAGACCCAGTACTTC.